These 30 T cell receptor beta chains were all obtained from the same sample, sequenced in a study of beta chain features in type 1 diabetes. Expressed TCRB transcripts were sequenced because the entire RNA isolate underwent reverse transcription. Sequencing was performed with immunoSEQ multiplex PCR; in TCRdb, only in-frame clones are kept and a portion is missing. The sample holds roughly 240,000 clones; roughly 15% are singletons and the top ten take about 0.024%. The sample was naive CD4+ T cells from blood. These receptors all come from a woman in her forties in good health.

This clone was recorded a few times. The chain employs TRBV2 and TRBJ2-7, with TRBD1 identical over 10 bases. This CDR3 is 15 amino acids long. The V segment lost 6 bases and the J segment 0 bases; nucleotides outside the gene matches: 5. Per the germline V gene, CDR1 is SNHLY and CDR2 is FYNNEI. The CDR3 is CASRPGQGTSYEQYF. In nucleotides, the CDR3 is TGTGCCAGCAGGCCGGGACAGGGGACCTCCTACGAGCAGTACTTC.

The V call is TRBV11-1, the J call TRBJ1-6; 9 nucleotides line up with TRBD1. Germline V CDR1 and CDR2: SGHAT, FQDESV (reference sequence). Losses at the gene ends were 4 bases for V and 8 bases for J; bases not matched to a gene: 9. The CDR3 totals 16 residues. The CDR3 reads CASSSRLTGGDSPLHF. For the CDR3, the DNA is TGTGCCAGCAGCTCGAGACTGACAGGGGGAGATTCACCCCTCCACTTT.

The CDR3 spells CASSSDLTAANYGYTF. The CDR3, as DNA: TGTGCCAGCTCATCAGATTTGACAGCCGCTAACTATGGCTACACCTTC. The J gene is TRBJ1-2, the V gene TRBV18; TRBD1 might be the D (5 bases). Trimming left V 5 bases short and J 0 bases short, with 16 bases between. The CDR3 consists of 16 residues. Germline loops: CDR1 KGHSH, CDR2 LQKENI.

Details on this clone: Relative to the germline gene, one junction end is altered; a read error may explain this. The CDR3 here is CASSFLDSYNEQFF. The DNA for the CDR3 is TGTGCTAGCAGCTTTCTTGACAGCTACAATGAGCAGTTCTTC. The chain recombines TRBV7-7 with TRBJ2-1, with a tentative D call TRBD1 (5 bases). Per the germline V gene, CDR1 is SSHAT and CDR2 is FNYEAQ (reference sequence). There are 14 residues in the CDR3.

A few counts support this clone. The chain carries TRBV6-6 and TRBJ1-6, with 9 bases fitting TRBD1. This CDR3 comprises 16 residues. Germline CDR1 reads MNHNY; CDR2 reads SVGAGI (reference sequence). V shed 5 bases and J 9 bases; nucleotides not matched to a gene: 11. The DNA of the CDR3 is TGTGCCAGCAGTCCTACTCGGGGACAGGGAATTTCACCCCTCCACTTT. This codes for CASSPTRGQGISPLHF.

CDR3 coding DNA: TGCAGCGCTGGCGGCGGCCGCCCCTACGAGCAGTACTTC. Its translation: CSAGGGRPYEQYF. The chain carries TRBV29-1 and TRBJ2-7; no firm D call. The germline gives CDR1 SQVTM, CDR2 ANQGSEA. The CDR3 has 13 residues. V gave up 7 bases and J gave up 2 bases, with 15 bases separating them.

This clone has a handful of counts. The chain has TRBV29-1 and TRBJ2-5; 9 positions match TRBD1. The CDR3 is 14 residues long. Looked up from germline, CDR1 is SQVTM and CDR2 is ANQGSEA. V was pared by 4 bases and J by 9 bases, with 12 bases of the junction left unmatched. The CDR3 DNA sequence: TGCAGCGTTGTCCCGGGACAGGGCTGGCGGTCCCAGTACTTC. Protein: CSVVPGQGWRSQYF.

Only a few counts were recorded for this clone. The chain couples TRBV15 to TRBJ2-4, with D possibly called TRBD1 or TRBD2 (5 bases each). This CDR3 has 16 residues. CDR1 and CDR2 from the germline V gene are LNHNV and YYDKDF (reference sequence). V lost 4 bases to trimming and J lost 1 base, with 14 bases between them. CDR3 nucleotide sequence: TGTGCCACCAGCATAGAGGGGCTTGGGGCCAAAAACATTCAGTACTTC. It is translated as CATSIEGLGAKNIQYF.

This chain uses TRBV11-2 with TRBJ2-5, with a weak D call TRBD1 (6 bases). Between the trimmed V and J ends, which lost 0 bases and 0 bases, there was a span of 11 bases. Germline loops: CDR1 SGHAT, CDR2 FQNNGV. The CDR3 runs 16 residues. The chain's CDR3 is CASSLDRGFYQETQYF. As DNA, the CDR3 is TGTGCCAGCAGCTTAGACAGGGGTTTTTACCAAGAGACCCAGTACTTC. Variable domain in full (rest from reference TRBV11-2 and TRBJ2-5): EAGVAQSPRYKIIEKRQSVAFWCNPISGHATLYWYQQILGQGPKLLIQFQNNGVVDDSQLPKDRFSAERLKGVDSTLKIQPAKLEDSAVYLCASSLDRGFYQETQYFGPGTRLLVL.

This clone was counted between two and nine times. The chain uses TRBV5-4 and TRBJ2-7; D unresolved. This CDR3 contains 14 residues. Per germline, CDR1 SGHNT and CDR2 YYREEE (reference sequence). The V and J ends lost 0 bases and 7 bases respectively, with 14 bases between them. The DNA for the CDR3 is TGTGCCAGCAGCTTGGATGGCGGCCCTAGGGAGCAGTACTTC. This gives the protein CASSLDGGPREQYF.

This clone was recorded a few times. The chain recombines TRBV20-1 with TRBJ2-7, with 7 bases aligning to TRBD2. The CDR3 covers 11 residues. Losses at the gene ends were 3 bases for V and 7 bases for J; bases not matched to a gene: 3. The germline V gene has CDR1 DFQATT and CDR2 SNEGSKA (reference sequence). CDR3 sequence: CSASGRWEQYF. CDR3 DNA sequence: TGCAGTGCTAGCGGGAGGTGGGAGCAGTACTTC.

J is TRBJ1-2 and V is TRBV6-5; TRBD1 is a possible D gene (6 bases). The CDR3 extends over 16 amino acids. Germline values: CDR1 MNHEY, CDR2 SVGAGI. The ends were cut back, 1 base at V and 5 bases at J, with 17 bases in the middle. The CDR3 reads CASSYWTAQREYGYTF. CDR3 DNA: TGTGCCAGCAGTTACTGGACAGCCCAAAGGGAGTATGGCTACACCTTC.

This clone has a handful of counts. The gene calls are TRBV5-4 and TRBJ1-2, with a possible D match to TRBD1 (6 bases). V was shortened by 0 bases and J by 7 bases, with 13 bases between the two germline ends. The length of the CDR3 is 14 residues. In germline, CDR1 is SGHNT, CDR2 YYREEE (reference sequence). The DNA of the CDR3 is TGTGCCAGCAGCTTGGACAGGGTCGGATCTGGCTACACCTTC. Amino acids: CASSLDRVGSGYTF. Full variable domain (missing parts from reference TRBV5-4 and TRBJ1-2): ETGVTQSPTHLIKTRGQQVTLRCSSQSGHNTVSWYQQALGQGPQFIFQYYREEENGRGNFPPRFSGLQFPNYSSELNVNALELDDSALYLCASSLDRVGSGYTFGSGTRLTVV.

This clone has a handful of counts. The chain employs TRBV9 and TRBJ1-1; 7 bases are shared with TRBD1. With 2 bases clipped from V and 5 bases from J, the junction kept 6 bases outside the gene matches. Germline V gene sequence: CDR1 SGDLS, CDR2 YYNGEE. This CDR3 is built from 14 residues. The CDR3 coding sequence is TGTGCCAGCAGCGTGAGGGGGCTCGGGACTGAAGCTTTCTTT. Amino acids: CASSVRGLGTEAFF.

This chain uses TRBV23-1 with TRBJ2-5; TRBD1 matches at 9 bases. Being an ORF, TRBV23-1 has a function that is uncertain. The J segment lost 7 bases and the V segment lost 9 bases, leaving 12 bases of the junction unmatched. The CDR3 totals 14 residues. Written as DNA, the CDR3 is TGCGCCAGTCTCCCCCGGGACAGGGACGTGACCCAGTACTTC. It is translated as CASLPRDRDVTQYF.

This clone was seen a few times. The rearrangement uses TRBV2 and TRBJ2-5, with 10 bases aligning to TRBD2. This CDR3 has 15 amino acids. CDR1 and CDR2 from the germline V gene are SNHLY and FYNNEI. Unmatched junction bases numbered 7, after V lost 3 bases and J lost 6 bases. This CDR3 reads CASSESGGAYKTQYF. The CDR3 bases are TGTGCCAGCAGTGAGAGCGGGGGGGCTTACAAGACCCAGTACTTC.

This clone was detected a few times. The chain's CDR3 is CASSPPGGGGPGSEQYF. The CDR3 bases are TGTGCCAGCTCACCACCCGGTGGCGGGGGGCCCGGCAGCGAGCAGTACTTC. This sequence joins TRBV18 and TRBJ2-7; 8 bases agree with TRBD2. The CDR3 runs to 17 residues. CDR1 KGHSH and CDR2 LQKENI come from the germline V gene. Trimming took 0 bases from V and 6 from J; bases not matched to a gene: 13.

This clone came up a few times. The chain combines TRBV19 with TRBJ1-2; weak D call: TRBD1 (6 bases). Trimming took off 7 bases at V and 3 bases at J, with 9 bases between the two ends. The length of the CDR3 is 12 residues. Germline CDR1 LNHDA, CDR2 SQIVND (reference sequence). The CDR3 region has the DNA TGTGCCAGTATAGGGGGGGACTATGGCTACACCTTC. This encodes CASIGGDYGYTF.

This clone has just a few counts. The chain combines TRBV9 with TRBJ2-7; no reliable D call. V lost 3 bases and J 3 bases, leaving 25 bases between the germline ends. The CDR3 is made up of 18 amino acids. CDR1 is SGDLS and CDR2 is YYNGEE in the germline V gene. DNA for the CDR3: TGTGCCAGCAGCGCCGGTGGGCTTGCTGCCCCAAAGAACTACGAGCAGTACTTC. Encoded protein: CASSAGGLAAPKNYEQYF.

J is TRBJ1-3 and V is TRBV6-5; D unclear. The CDR3 extends over 16 amino acids. Trimming took off 0 bases at V and 2 bases at J, with 11 bases between the two ends. Germline loops: CDR1 MNHEY, CDR2 SVGAGI. The CDR3 sequence: CASSYSVDIPGNTIYF. The CDR3 nucleotides read TGTGCCAGCAGTTACTCGGTAGACATTCCTGGAAACACCATATATTTT.

The rearrangement uses TRBV18 and TRBJ1-2; no reliable D call. In germline, CDR1 is KGHSH, CDR2 LQKENI. With 6 bases removed from V and 2 bases from J, the gap between germline ends came to 13 bases. This CDR3 contains 14 residues. For the CDR3, the DNA is TGTGCCAGCTCCCCGGGAATGCAAAACTATGGCTACACCTTC. Protein sequence: CASSPGMQNYGYTF.

This clone was detected a few times. The CDR3 protein is CASSLRGTEQYF. CDR3 nucleotide sequence: TGTGCCAGCAGCTTAAGGGGGACAGAACAGTACTTC. The gene calls are TRBV7-8 and TRBJ2-7; TRBD1 matches at 7 bases. Germline CDR1 SGHVS, CDR2 FQNEAQ. V gave up 2 bases and J gave up 10 bases; unmatched junction bases: 5. The CDR3 contains 12 residues.

On this clone: The sample contains more than one DNA sequence encoding this CDR3. The chain carries TRBV5-4 and TRBJ2-3; D not resolved. Germline loops: CDR1 SGHNT, CDR2 YYREEE (reference sequence). There are 13 residues in the CDR3. V was trimmed by 0 bases and J by 3 bases, leaving 5 bases between them. CDR3 sequence (DNA): TGTGCCAGCAGCTTGGATTATACAGATACGCAGTATTTT. This sequence encodes CASSLDYTDTQYF.

This chain links TRBV4-1 with TRBJ2-5; 10 nucleotides match TRBD2. Per the germline V gene, CDR1 is MGHRA and CDR2 is YSYEKL. The CDR3 has 16 residues. V dropped 3 bases and J dropped 3; count of bases not matched to a gene: 7. The CDR3 DNA reads TGCGCCAGCAGCCAGTTCCCCCTAGCGGGGGAAGAGACCCAGTACTTC. Translated, it gives CASSQFPLAGEETQYF.

This clone was recorded a few times. Other nucleotide sequences from this sample produce the same CDR3. The chain uses TRBV5-1 and TRBJ2-3; no reliable D call. The V end was cut by 0 bases, the J end by 5 bases, with 4 bases between. Germline lookup yields CDR1 SGHRS and CDR2 YFSETQ. CDR3 length equals 12 residues. The CDR3 nucleotides read TGCGCCAGCAGCTTGGCACAAGATACGCAGTATTTT. Translating it yields CASSLAQDTQYF.

The rearrangement links TRBV4-1 to TRBJ2-5, with D possibly being TRBD2 (5 bases). The CDR3 loop spans 13 amino acids. Germline V gene sequence: CDR1 MGHRA, CDR2 YSYEKL. Trimming took 1 base from V and 7 from J, leaving 10 bases between them. CDR3 residues: CASSQVGVGTQYF. The DNA of the CDR3 is TGCGCCAGCAGCCAAGTCGGGGTGGGGACCCAGTACTTC.

This clone was counted between two and nine times. The rearrangement uses TRBV9 and TRBJ2-5; TRBD1 matches 12 bases. The CDR3 consists of 15 residues. Trimming took 2 bases from V and 4 from J; bases not matched to a gene: 3. Germline V CDR1 and CDR2: SGDLS, YYNGEE. Here the CDR3 DNA reads TGTGCCAGCAGCGTTGGGACAGGGGGCCGAGAGACCCAGTACTTC. Translating gives CASSVGTGGRETQYF. Drawing the rest from reference TRBV9 and TRBJ2-5, the complete variable domain is DSGVTQTPKHLITATGQRVTLRCSPRSGDLSVYWYQQSLDQGLQFLIQYYNGEERAKGNILERFSAQQFPDLHSELNLSSLELGDSALYFCASSVGTGGRETQYFGPGTRLLVL.

The chain links TRBV11-2 to TRBJ1-2, with D uncertain. Trimming shortened V by 5 bases and J by 4 bases, and 14 bases separated the two germline ends. This CDR3 region has 14 residues. The germline gives CDR1 SGHAT, CDR2 FQNNGV. CDR3 bases: TGTGCCAGCAGCCGAGCGGAGTTACTCTATGGCTACACCTTC. Its protein is CASSRAELLYGYTF.

The chain joins TRBV5-1 to TRBJ1-3; D is undetermined. V gave up 1 base and J gave up 0 bases, with 14 bases separating them. CDR1 and CDR2 from the germline V gene are SGHRS and YFSETQ. The CDR3 runs to 17 residues. CDR3 in amino acids: CASSLLLGDVSGNTIYF. For the CDR3, the DNA is TGCGCCAGCAGCTTGCTCTTGGGAGATGTCTCTGGAAACACCATATATTTT.

The chain carries TRBV6-6 and TRBJ1-6, with 7 bases fitting TRBD1. The V gene end was trimmed by 6 bases and the J gene end by 14 bases; junction bases not matched to a gene: 7. Germline assignment: CDR1 MNHNY and CDR2 SVGAGI (reference sequence). The CDR3 loop spans 12 amino acids. The CDR3 bases are TGTGCCAGCAGGACAGGGAATCGGGCCCTCCACTTT. Amino acid sequence: CASRTGNRALHF.